This is a list of T cell receptor beta chains from one sample in a study of shared clonotypes between healthy human individuals. The data were produced by immunoSEQ multiplex PCR, yet TCRdb's version contains in-frame clones alone and is incomplete. The table records 980,000 or so clones, approximately 76% of them present only once. Sequencing was carried out using memory CD4+ T cells sorted from blood. All receptors come from a man between 18 and 29 years old in good health. Both conserved end residues are part of each CDR3.

v_call cdr3_aa
TRBV5-6 CASSLLRLNTEAFF
TRBV6-6 CASREQGKGEAGELFF
TRBV2 CASSVPGRGAGELFF
TRBV28 CASSLYPGQVTGELFF
TRBV27 CASSRRGATGDTQYF
TRBV18 CASCSGTSAGELFF
TRBV19 CASSMEVHEQFF
TRBV5-1 CASSLEETQYF
TRBV2 CASSATSGELDTQYF
TRBV18 CASSPLGDTGELFF
TRBV11-2 CASSAGTGVSETQYF
TRBV6-1 CASSERGANQPQHF